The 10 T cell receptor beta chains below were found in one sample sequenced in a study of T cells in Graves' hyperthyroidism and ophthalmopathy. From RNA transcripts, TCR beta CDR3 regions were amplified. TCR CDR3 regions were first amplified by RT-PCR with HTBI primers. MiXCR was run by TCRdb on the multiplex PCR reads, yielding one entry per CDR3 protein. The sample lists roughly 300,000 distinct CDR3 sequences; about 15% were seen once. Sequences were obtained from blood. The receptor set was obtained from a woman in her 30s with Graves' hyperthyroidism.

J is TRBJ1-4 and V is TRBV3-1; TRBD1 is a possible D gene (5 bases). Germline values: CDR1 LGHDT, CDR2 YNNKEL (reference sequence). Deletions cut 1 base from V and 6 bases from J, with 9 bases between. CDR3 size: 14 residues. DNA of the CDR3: TGTGCCAGCAGCCAAGGGGGGGGATATGAAAAACTGTTTTTT. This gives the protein CASSQGGGYEKLFF. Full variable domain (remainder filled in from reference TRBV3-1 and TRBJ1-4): DTAVSQTPKYLVTQMGNDKSIKCEQNLGHDTMYWYKQDSKKFLKIMFSYNNKELIINETVPNRFSPKSPDKAHLNLHINSLELGDSAVYFCASSQGGGYEKLFFGSGTQLSVL.

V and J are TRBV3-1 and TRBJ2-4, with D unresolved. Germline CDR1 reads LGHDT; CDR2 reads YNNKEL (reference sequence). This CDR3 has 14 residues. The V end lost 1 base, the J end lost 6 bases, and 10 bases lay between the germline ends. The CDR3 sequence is CASSQGLGRNIQYF. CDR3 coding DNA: TGTGCCAGCAGCCAAGGTCTCGGCAGAAACATTCAGTACTTC. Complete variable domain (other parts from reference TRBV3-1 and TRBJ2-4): DTAVSQTPKYLVTQMGNDKSIKCEQNLGHDTMYWYKQDSKKFLKIMFSYNNKELIINETVPNRFSPKSPDKAHLNLHINSLELGDSAVYFCASSQGLGRNIQYFGAGTRLSVL.

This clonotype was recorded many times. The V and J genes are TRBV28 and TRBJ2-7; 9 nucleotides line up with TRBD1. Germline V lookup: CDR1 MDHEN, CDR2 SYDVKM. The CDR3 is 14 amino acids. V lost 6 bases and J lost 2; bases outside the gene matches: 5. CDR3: CASSSTGGPYEQYF. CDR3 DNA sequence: TGTGCCAGCAGCTCTACAGGGGGCCCCTACGAGCAGTACTTC.

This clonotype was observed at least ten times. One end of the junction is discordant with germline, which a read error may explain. The CDR3 DNA is TGTGCCAGCAGCCTAGCGGGAGAGGCAGATACGCAGTATTTT. Translation gives CASSLAGEADTQYF. This rearrangement joins TRBV7-8 to TRBJ2-3, with TRBD2 identical over 10 bases. CDR1 and CDR2 from the germline V gene are SGHVS and FQNEAQ. The CDR3 contains 14 residues. Complete variable domain (other parts from reference TRBV7-8 and TRBJ2-3): GAGVSQSPRYKVAKRGQDVALRCDPISGHVSLFWYQQALGQGPEFLTYFQNEAQLDKSGLPSDRFFAERPEGSVSTLKIQRTQQEDSAVYLCASSLAGEADTQYFGPGTRLTVL.

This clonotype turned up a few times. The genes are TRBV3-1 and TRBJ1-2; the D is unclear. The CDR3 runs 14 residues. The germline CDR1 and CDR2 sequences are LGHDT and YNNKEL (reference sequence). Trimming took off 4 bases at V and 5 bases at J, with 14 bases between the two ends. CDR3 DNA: TGTGCCAGCAGCCCCAGCTTCCCAGGTTATGGCTACACCTTC. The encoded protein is CASSPSFPGYGYTF.

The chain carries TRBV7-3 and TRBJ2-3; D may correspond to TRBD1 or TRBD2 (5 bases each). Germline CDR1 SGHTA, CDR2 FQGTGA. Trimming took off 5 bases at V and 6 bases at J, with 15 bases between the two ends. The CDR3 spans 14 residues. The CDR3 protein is CASSGGTARDTQYF. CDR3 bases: TGTGCCAGCAGCGGGGGAACAGCAAGGGATACGCAGTATTTT.

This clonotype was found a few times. For the CDR3, the DNA is TGTGCCAGCAGAGTCCCGGGACAGGGCTCTGGAAACACCATATATTTT. This translates into CASRVPGQGSGNTIYF. The chain links TRBV6-2 or TRBV6-3 to TRBJ1-3, with TRBD1 matching over 9 bases. Germline lookup yields CDR1 MNHEY and CDR2 SVGEGT. This CDR3 is 16 amino acids long. V shed 6 bases, J shed 0 bases, and the junction held 6 bases outside the gene matches.

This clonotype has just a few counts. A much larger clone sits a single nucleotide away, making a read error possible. The CDR3 region is CASSLVLRALADTQYF. The CDR3, as DNA: TGTGCCAGCAGCTTAGTGTTGCGCGCCCTCGCAGATACGCAGTATTTT. J is TRBJ2-3 and V is TRBV7-2, with D hard to call. V gave up 1 base and J gave up 4 bases, with 15 bases separating them. This CDR3 region has 16 residues. Germline values: CDR1 SGHTA, CDR2 FQGNSA.

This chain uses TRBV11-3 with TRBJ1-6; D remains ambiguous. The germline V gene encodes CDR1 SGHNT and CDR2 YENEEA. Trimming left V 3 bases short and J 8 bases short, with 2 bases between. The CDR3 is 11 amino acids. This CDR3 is CASSFHSPLHF. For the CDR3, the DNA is TGTGCCAGCAGCTTTCATTCACCCCTCCACTTT. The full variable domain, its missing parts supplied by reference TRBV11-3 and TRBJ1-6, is EAGVVQSPRYKIIEKKQPVAFWCNPISGHNTLYWYLQNLGQGPELLIRYENEEAVDDSQLPKDRFSAERLKGVDSTLKIQPAELGDSAVYLCASSFHSPLHFGNGTRLTVT.

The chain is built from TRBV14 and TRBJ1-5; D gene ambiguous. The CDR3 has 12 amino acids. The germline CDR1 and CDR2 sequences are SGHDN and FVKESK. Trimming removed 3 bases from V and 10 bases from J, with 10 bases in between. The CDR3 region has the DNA TGTGCCAGCAGCCAGGCGAAAGGCCCCCAGCATTTT. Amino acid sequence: CASSQAKGPQHF.